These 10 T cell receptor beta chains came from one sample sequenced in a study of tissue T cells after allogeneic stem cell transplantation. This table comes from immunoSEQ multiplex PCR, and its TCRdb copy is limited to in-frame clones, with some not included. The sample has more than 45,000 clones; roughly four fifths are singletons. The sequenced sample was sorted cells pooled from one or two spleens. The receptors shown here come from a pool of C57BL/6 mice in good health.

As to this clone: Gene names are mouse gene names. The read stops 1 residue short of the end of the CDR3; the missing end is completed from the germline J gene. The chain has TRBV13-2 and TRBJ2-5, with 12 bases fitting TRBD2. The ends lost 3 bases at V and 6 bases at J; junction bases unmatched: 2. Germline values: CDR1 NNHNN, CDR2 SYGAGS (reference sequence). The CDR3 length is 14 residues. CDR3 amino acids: CASGGGTGGDTQYF. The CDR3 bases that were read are TGTGCCAGCGGTGGTGGGACTGGGGGGGACACCCAGTAC.

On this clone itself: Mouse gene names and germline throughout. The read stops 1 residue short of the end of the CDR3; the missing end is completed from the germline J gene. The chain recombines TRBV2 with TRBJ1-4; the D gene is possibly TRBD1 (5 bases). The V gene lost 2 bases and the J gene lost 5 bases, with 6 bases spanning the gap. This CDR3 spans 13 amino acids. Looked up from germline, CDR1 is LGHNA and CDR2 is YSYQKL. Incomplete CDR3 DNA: TGTGCCAGCAGCCAAACAGGAAACGAAAGATTATTT. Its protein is CASSQTGNERLF. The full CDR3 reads CASSQTGNERLFF.

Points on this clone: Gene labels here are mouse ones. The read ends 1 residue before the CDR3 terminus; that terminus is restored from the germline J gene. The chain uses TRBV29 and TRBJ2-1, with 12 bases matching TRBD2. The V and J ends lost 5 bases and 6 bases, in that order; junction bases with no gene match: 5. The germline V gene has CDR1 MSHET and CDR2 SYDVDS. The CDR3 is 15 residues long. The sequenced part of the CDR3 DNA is TGTGCTAGCAGTCCCCGACTGGGGGGGCTTGCTGAGCAGTTC. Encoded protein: CASSPRLGGLAEQF. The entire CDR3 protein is CASSPRLGGLAEQFF.

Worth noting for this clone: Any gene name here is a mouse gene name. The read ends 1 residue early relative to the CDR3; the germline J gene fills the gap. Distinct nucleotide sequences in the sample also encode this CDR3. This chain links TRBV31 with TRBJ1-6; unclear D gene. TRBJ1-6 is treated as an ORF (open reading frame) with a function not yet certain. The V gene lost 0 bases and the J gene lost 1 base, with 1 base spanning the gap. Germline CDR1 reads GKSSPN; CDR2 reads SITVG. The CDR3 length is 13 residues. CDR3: CAWSLSYNSPLYF. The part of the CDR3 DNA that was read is TGTGCCTGGAGTCTCTCCTATAATTCGCCCCTCTAC.

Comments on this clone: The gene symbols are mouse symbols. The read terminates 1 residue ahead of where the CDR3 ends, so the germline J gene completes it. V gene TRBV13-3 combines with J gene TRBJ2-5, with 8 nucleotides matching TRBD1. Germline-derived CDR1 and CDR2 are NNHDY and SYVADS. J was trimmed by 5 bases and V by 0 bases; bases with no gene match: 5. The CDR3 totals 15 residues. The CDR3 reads CASSDESGGADTQYF. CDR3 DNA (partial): TGTGCCAGCAGTGATGAGTCAGGGGGCGCAGACACCCAGTAC.

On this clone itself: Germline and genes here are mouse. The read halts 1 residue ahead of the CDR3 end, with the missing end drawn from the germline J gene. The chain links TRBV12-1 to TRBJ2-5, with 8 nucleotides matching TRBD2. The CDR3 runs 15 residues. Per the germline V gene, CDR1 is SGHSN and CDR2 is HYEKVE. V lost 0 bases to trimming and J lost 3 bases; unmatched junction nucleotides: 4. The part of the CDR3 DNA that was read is TGTGCCAGCTCTCTCGGCGGGGGGGCTCAAGACACCCAGTAC. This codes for CASSLGGGAQDTQY. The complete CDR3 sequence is CASSLGGGAQDTQYF.

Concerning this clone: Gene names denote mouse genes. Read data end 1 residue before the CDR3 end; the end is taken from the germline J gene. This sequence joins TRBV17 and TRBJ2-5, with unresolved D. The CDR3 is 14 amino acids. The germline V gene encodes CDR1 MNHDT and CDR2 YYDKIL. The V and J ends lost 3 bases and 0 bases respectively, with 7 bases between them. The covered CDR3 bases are TGTGCTAGCAGTAGGGGGAATAACCAAGACACCCAGTAC. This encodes CASSRGNNQDTQY. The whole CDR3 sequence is CASSRGNNQDTQYF.

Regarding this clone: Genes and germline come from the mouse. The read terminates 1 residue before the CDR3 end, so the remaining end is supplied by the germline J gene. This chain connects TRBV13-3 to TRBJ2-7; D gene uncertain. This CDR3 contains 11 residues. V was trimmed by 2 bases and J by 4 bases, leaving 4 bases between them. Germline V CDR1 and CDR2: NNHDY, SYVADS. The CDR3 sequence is CASSDIYEQYF. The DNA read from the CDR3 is TGTGCCAGCAGTGACATATATGAACAGTAC.

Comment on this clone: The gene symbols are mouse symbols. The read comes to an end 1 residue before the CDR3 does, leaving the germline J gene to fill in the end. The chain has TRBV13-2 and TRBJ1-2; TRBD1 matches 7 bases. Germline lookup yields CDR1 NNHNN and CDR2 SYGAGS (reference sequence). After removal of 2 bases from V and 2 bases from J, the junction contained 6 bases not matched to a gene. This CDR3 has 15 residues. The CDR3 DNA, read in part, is TGTGCCAGCGGTGAAAGGGGGCGTCCGAACTCCGACTACACC. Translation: CASGERGRPNSDYT. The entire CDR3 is CASGERGRPNSDYTF.

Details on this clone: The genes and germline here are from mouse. The CDR3 region is CAWSSRDWGSQDTQYF. The DNA read from the CDR3 is TGTGCCTGGAGTTCGCGGGACTGGGGGAGCCAAGACACCCAGTAC. The chain has TRBV31 and TRBJ2-5; TRBD2 aligns across 11 bases. Read data end 1 residue before the CDR3 end; the end is taken from the germline J gene. The CDR3 loop spans 16 amino acids. With 2 bases clipped from V and 2 bases from J, the junction kept 6 bases outside the gene matches. From germline, CDR1 is GKSSPN and CDR2 SITVG.